Shown below are 27 T cell receptor beta chains from a single sample sequenced in a study of blood T cell repertoires in COVID-19. Here immunoSEQ multiplex PCR was the method, and the copy in TCRdb shows in-frame clones only, minus some. The data contain approximately 250,000 clones, approximately 80% of them singletons. Material for sequencing was peripheral blood. Receptors originate from a woman aged 40 to 50 who had recovered from COVID-19.

This chain uses TRBV21-1 with TRBJ1-6; TRBD1, the table's D call, lacks a check against the DNA. TRBV21-1 is described as a pseudogene. The CDR3 extends over 16 amino acids. CDR3 nucleotide sequence: TGTGCCAGCAGCACCCGACCCGGGACACAAAATTCACCCCTCCACTTT. Encoded protein: CASSTRPGTQNSPLHF.

The rearrangement links TRBV5-1 to TRBJ2-3, with 9 bases that match TRBD1. V shed 0 bases and J 1 base; nucleotides not matched to a gene: 3. Germline CDR1 is SGHRS and CDR2 is YFSETQ. The CDR3 length is 16 residues. The CDR3 nucleotides are TGCGCCAGCAGCTTGGAAAGGGACAGGGGCACAGATACGCAGTATTTT. Amino acid sequence: CASSLERDRGTDTQYF.

This clone was recorded only once. The chain is built from TRBV6-2 or TRBV6-3 and TRBJ1-4; D possibly corresponds to TRBD1 (6 bases). V was cut by 5 bases and J by 0 bases, with 16 bases left in between. From germline, CDR1 is MNHEY and CDR2 SVGEGT. CDR3 length: 17 amino acids. CDR3 sequence: CASSPPGHRATNEKLFF. The CDR3 DNA reads TGTGCCAGCAGTCCCCCGGGACATCGTGCAACTAATGAAAAACTGTTTTTT.

A remark on this clone: Other nucleotide sequences in the sample specify the same CDR3. V is TRBV6-5 and J is TRBJ2-7; TRBD1 is a possible D gene (6 bases). Between the trimmed V and J ends, which lost 7 bases and 3 bases, there was a span of 10 bases. The CDR3 has 12 residues. CDR1 MNHEY and CDR2 SVGAGI come from the germline V gene. CDR3 bases: TGTGCCAGCACCTTGGACAGCTACGAGCAGTACTTC. As protein: CASTLDSYEQYF.

The V gene is TRBV6-5, the J gene TRBJ2-2; D ambiguous. Germline lookup yields CDR1 MNHEY and CDR2 SVGAGI. CDR3 size: 12 residues. V dropped 4 bases and J dropped 8 bases, with 8 bases sitting between them. For the CDR3, the DNA is TGTGCCAGCAGTTTAAACAGTGGGGAGCTGTTTTTT. Translation gives CASSLNSGELFF.

The J gene is TRBJ2-5, the V gene TRBV12-3 or TRBV12-4; TRBD2 is a possible D gene (6 bases). This CDR3 region has 13 residues. Deletions cut 1 base from V and 5 bases from J, with 8 bases between. The CDR3 reads CASSLGEAETQYF. Here the CDR3 DNA reads TGTGCCAGCAGTTTAGGGGAGGCCGAGACCCAGTACTTC.

The chain is built from TRBV3-1 (or the pseudogene TRBV3-2) and TRBJ2-1; 10 bases align to TRBD1. The CDR3 totals 21 residues. V was pared by 1 base and J by 0 bases, with 15 bases of the junction left unmatched. Germline-derived CDR1 and CDR2 are LGHDT and YNNKEL (reference sequence). The CDR3 spells CASSQVLRDRGLVSSYNEQFF. The CDR3, as DNA: TGTGCCAGCAGCCAAGTTCTCCGGGACAGGGGTCTAGTGAGCTCCTACAATGAGCAGTTCTTC.

The chain combines TRBV5-6 with TRBJ2-5, with TRBD1 as a possible D gene (5 bases). The germline gives CDR1 SGHDT, CDR2 YYEEEE. The CDR3 is 15 residues long. The V and J ends lost 3 bases and 5 bases respectively, with 17 bases between them. In DNA form, the CDR3 reads TGTGCCAGCAGCTCACTATCAGGGAAGGGCGAGACCCAGTACTTC. Translated, it gives CASSSLSGKGETQYF.

The chain combines TRBV7-2 with TRBJ1-5; possibly TRBD1 for D (6 bases). Germline V CDR1 and CDR2: SGHTA, FQGNSA. Trimming took off 4 bases at V and 0 bases at J, with 13 bases between the two ends. There are 16 residues in the CDR3. CDR3 in DNA: TGTGCCAGCAGCTCACACGGGACACTTAGCAATCAGCCCCAGCATTTT. It yields the protein CASSSHGTLSNQPQHF.

V and J are TRBV13 and TRBJ2-1; the D is unclear. Germline CDR1 is PRHDT and CDR2 is FYEKMQ (reference sequence). The CDR3 has 13 residues. V lost 3 bases to trimming and J lost 6 bases, with 9 bases between them. The CDR3 DNA follows: TGTGCCAGCAGCTTCGTTAGTGGCAATGAGCAGTTCTTC. It is translated as CASSFVSGNEQFF.

This clone was seen once. This sequence joins TRBV28 and TRBJ2-7; D is perhaps TRBD1 (5 bases). Germline CDR1 reads MDHEN; CDR2 reads SYDVKM. Trimming took 6 bases from V and 0 from J, leaving 12 bases between them. The CDR3 contains 14 residues. The CDR3 DNA reads TGTGCCAGCAGCCCCCCAGGGTCCTCCTACGAGCAGTACTTC. Protein product: CASSPPGSSYEQYF.

This chain uses TRBV18 with TRBJ2-1; 13 bases align to TRBD2. Germline trimming cut 5 bases from V and 3 bases from J; bases unmatched to any gene: 4. From germline, CDR1 is KGHSH and CDR2 LQKENI. The CDR3 loop spans 16 amino acids. CDR3 loop: CASSRLAGGDYNEQFF. As DNA, the CDR3 is TGTGCCAGCTCAAGACTAGCGGGGGGTGACTACAATGAGCAGTTCTTC.

This chain joins TRBV19 and TRBJ1-1; TRBD1 matches 10 bases. V lost 6 bases and J lost 5; bases outside the gene matches: 15. Germline assignment: CDR1 LNHDA and CDR2 SQIVND (reference sequence). CDR3 size: 17 residues. The CDR3 nucleotides read TGTGCCAGTAGCTTTTTTGCTCCGGGACAGGGGAGGACTGAAGCTTTCTTT. Its protein is CASSFFAPGQGRTEAFF.

V and J are TRBV3-1 (or the pseudogene TRBV3-2) and TRBJ2-3; 10 bases are shared with TRBD2. Germline V CDR1 and CDR2: LGHDT, YNNKEL (reference sequence). The CDR3 has 16 amino acids. Unmatched junction bases numbered 8, after V lost 3 bases and J lost 5 bases. In nucleotides, the CDR3 is TGTGCCAGCAGCCAGGAGAGCGGGGGGGTCAGAGATACGCAGTATTTT. Translating gives CASSQESGGVRDTQYF.

The chain combines TRBV5-1 with TRBJ2-3, with D maybe TRBD2 (6 bases). V lost 3 bases and J lost 2, with 16 bases in between. Germline CDR1 is SGHRS and CDR2 is YFSETQ. The CDR3 spans 16 residues. The CDR3 region is CASSSPLGLLTDTQYF. As DNA, the CDR3 is TGCGCCAGCAGCTCACCCCTGGGACTTCTCACAGATACGCAGTATTTT.

This chain uses TRBV25-1 with TRBJ2-5, with D perhaps matching TRBD1 (6 bases). Germline loops: CDR1 MGHDK, CDR2 SYGVNS. This CDR3 has 16 amino acids. V lost 5 bases and J 1 base, leaving 17 bases between the germline ends. The CDR3 loop is CASSPQQGRVQETQYF. The CDR3 coding sequence is TGTGCCAGCAGTCCGCAACAGGGAAGGGTCCAAGAGACCCAGTACTTC.

This clone was observed once. The rearrangement joins TRBV30 to TRBJ2-5, with a tentative D call TRBD2 (6 bases). In germline, CDR1 is GTSNPN, CDR2 SVGIG (reference sequence). The CDR3 consists of 14 residues. The germline V and J ends were trimmed by 5 bases and 1 base, with 14 bases remaining between them. The CDR3 loop reads CAWDTGLLQETQYF. DNA of the CDR3: TGTGCCTGGGACACTGGACTACTCCAAGAGACCCAGTACTTC.

The chain carries TRBV19 and TRBJ1-1; the D is unclear. CDR1 and CDR2 from the germline V gene are LNHDA and SQIVND (reference sequence). V shed 8 bases and J shed 0 bases, with 10 bases lying between them. The CDR3 runs 13 residues. The CDR3 region has the DNA TGTGCCAGTTCAGGTACCATGAACACTGAAGCTTTCTTT. It codes for CASSGTMNTEAFF.

The rearrangement links TRBV6-6 to TRBJ1-3, with 7 bases aligning to TRBD1. This CDR3 region has 17 residues. Germline loops: CDR1 MNHNY, CDR2 SVGAGI (reference sequence). The junction had 11 bases not matched to a gene; V was cut back by 5 bases and J by 1 base. In nucleotides, the CDR3 is TGTGCCAGCAGTCAAACCTTTCTCAGGGGGTCTGGAAACACCATATATTTT. Translated, it gives CASSQTFLRGSGNTIYF.

This rearrangement joins TRBV19 to TRBJ2-2; 11 bases fit TRBD1. Germline V gene data show CDR1 as LNHDA and CDR2 as SQIVND (reference sequence). With 2 bases clipped from V and 7 bases from J, the junction kept 15 bases outside the gene matches. The CDR3 is 19 residues long. The CDR3 loop is CASSIYQFGGTGGNGELFF. The DNA for the CDR3 is TGTGCCAGTAGTATATATCAGTTCGGGGGGACAGGGGGAAACGGGGAGCTGTTTTTT.

The rearrangement joins TRBV11-2 to TRBJ1-4; 9 positions agree with TRBD1. J gave up 3 bases and V 6 bases, and 5 bases lay outside the gene matches. Germline CDR1 reads SGHAT; CDR2 reads FQNNGV. The CDR3 spans 15 residues. The CDR3 bases are TGTGCCAGCAGACAACAGGGGGCACCTAATGAAAAACTGTTTTTT. Translated, it gives CASRQQGAPNEKLFF.

The rearrangement uses TRBV28 and TRBJ2-1, with 9 bases that match TRBD2. The V gene end was trimmed by 4 bases and the J gene end by 5 bases; junction bases not matched to a gene: 9. This CDR3 is built from 16 residues. CDR1 is MDHEN, CDR2 SYDVKM, per germline. CDR3 nucleotide sequence: TGTGCCAGCAGTTCCTACTGGACTAGCGAGAACAATGAGCAGTTCTTC. Its translation is CASSSYWTSENNEQFF.

This chain joins TRBV10-3 and TRBJ1-6; D ambiguous. CDR1 and CDR2 from the germline V gene are ENHRY and SYGVKD. Trimming removed 11 bases from V and 7 bases from J, with 18 bases in between. The CDR3 spans 14 residues. The CDR3 bases are TGTGCCCATACGTCGGAAGTCGGGAATTCACCCCTCCACTTT. Translated: CAHTSEVGNSPLHF.

A few counts support this clone. The rearrangement links TRBV18 to TRBJ2-1, with TRBD2 as a possible D gene (5 bases). Trimming pared 6 bases from V and 7 bases from J, leaving 19 bases between. This CDR3 comprises 15 residues. Germline V lookup: CDR1 KGHSH, CDR2 LQKENI. The CDR3 is CASSTTGIGLNEQFF. As DNA, the CDR3 is TGTGCCAGCTCGACCACGGGGATTGGGTTGAATGAGCAGTTCTTC. The full variable domain, rest sourced from reference TRBV18 and TRBJ2-1, is NAGVMQNPRHLVRRRGQEARLRCSPMKGHSHVYWYRQLPEEGLKFMVYLQKENIIDESGMPKERFSAEFPKEGPSILRIQQVVRGDSAAYFCASSTTGIGLNEQFFGPGTRLTVL.

The J gene is TRBJ2-1, the V gene TRBV29-1, with 11 bases matching TRBD1. This CDR3 contains 15 residues. CDR1 is SQVTM and CDR2 is ANQGSEA in the germline V gene. V was pared by 7 bases and J by 8 bases, with 13 bases of the junction left unmatched. The CDR3 spells CSASPGTGGLDEQFF. The CDR3 DNA reads as TGCAGCGCCTCTCCCGGGACAGGGGGTTTAGATGAGCAGTTCTTC.

V usage is TRBV9 and J usage is TRBJ2-5, with a tentative D call TRBD1 (5 bases). CDR3 length: 14 amino acids. Trimming removed 0 bases at V and 4 bases at J, with 10 bases between. Germline V lookup: CDR1 SGDLS, CDR2 YYNGEE. The CDR3 DNA reads TGTGCCAGCAGCGTAGGGTGGCAGGGAGAGACCCAGTACTTC. Translating gives CASSVGWQGETQYF.

This chain connects TRBV6-5 to TRBJ1-3, with 8 bases aligning to TRBD1. CDR1 MNHEY and CDR2 SVGAGI come from the germline V gene. The CDR3 runs 15 residues. The trim removed 6 bases at V and 0 bases at J, leaving 4 bases unmatched. CDR3: CASSGQGYSGNTIYF. For the CDR3, the DNA is TGTGCCAGCAGCGGACAGGGATACTCTGGAAACACCATATATTTT.